The 7 T cell receptor beta chains reported below all come from one sample, sequenced in a study of memory CD4+ T cells and cytomegalovirus serostatus. Single viable CD3+CD4+CD8-CD45RO+ cells were sorted as the memory CD4+ T cells. Clones were sequenced by immunoSEQ multiplex PCR, and TCRdb holds only the in-frame ones, with some missing. Here the sample spans some 57,000 clones, less than 85% being singletons. Sequencing used memory CD4+ T cells from blood. These receptors came from an adult in good health and CMV-seronegative.

The rearrangement joins TRBV7-9 to TRBJ2-5; 9 positions match TRBD2. This CDR3 is built from 16 residues. The V gene end was trimmed by 1 base and the J gene end by 4 bases; junction bases not matched to a gene: 7. The germline gives CDR1 SEHNR, CDR2 FQNEAQ (reference sequence). The CDR3 coding sequence is TGTGCCAGCAGCTTAGGAGCGGGGGGTGTGGGAGAGACCCAGTACTTC. Protein sequence: CASSLGAGGVGETQYF.

The chain uses TRBV29-1 and TRBJ2-1; D could derive from TRBD1 or TRBD2 (6 bases each). V was clipped by 6 bases and J by 10 bases, with 13 bases between them. This CDR3 contains 11 residues. CDR1 SQVTM and CDR2 ANQGSEA come from the germline V gene. The CDR3 DNA reads as TGCAGCGTACCGGGGGCTGCGGAGCAGTTCTTC. Translation gives CSVPGAAEQFF.

The V and J genes are TRBV27 and TRBJ1-5; no reliable D call. CDR3 size: 13 residues. V dropped 4 bases and J dropped 7 bases, with 11 bases sitting between them. Germline V lookup: CDR1 MNHEY, CDR2 SMNVEV (reference sequence). The CDR3: CASSSVRNQPQHF. CDR3 in DNA: TGTGCCAGCAGTTCGGTTAGGAACCAGCCCCAGCATTTT.

The chain joins TRBV7-2 to TRBJ1-5, with TRBD1 matching over 8 bases. V gave up 0 bases and J gave up 9 bases; unmatched junction bases: 10. From germline, CDR1 is SGHTA and CDR2 FQGNSA. The CDR3 has 16 residues. The CDR3 sequence: CASSLAGTGPSAPQHF. The CDR3 DNA sequence: TGTGCCAGCAGCTTAGCTGGGACAGGTCCTTCGGCGCCCCAGCATTTT. The full variable domain, with the rest looked up from reference TRBV7-2 and TRBJ1-5, is GAGVSQSPSNKVTEKGKDVELRCDPISGHTALYWYRQSLGQGLEFLIYFQGNSAPDKSGLPSDRFSAERTGGSVSTLTIQRTQQEDSAVYLCASSLAGTGPSAPQHFGDGTRLSIL.

The chain employs TRBV5-1 and TRBJ1-3; D uncertain. The ends were cut back, 2 bases at V and 0 bases at J, with 12 bases in the middle. Germline values: CDR1 SGHRS, CDR2 YFSETQ. The CDR3 has 16 amino acids. The CDR3 is CASSLGDISSGNTIYF. As DNA, the CDR3 is TGCGCCAGCAGCTTAGGCGACATTTCCTCTGGAAACACCATATATTTT.

This clone showed up just a few times. The chain has TRBV5-6 and TRBJ2-4; unclear D gene. Between the trimmed V and J ends, which lost 0 bases and 0 bases, there was a span of 10 bases. CDR1 is SGHDT and CDR2 is YYEEEE in the germline V gene. The CDR3 is 16 amino acids. The CDR3: CASSLGARLAKNIQYF. In DNA, the CDR3 is TGTGCCAGCAGCTTGGGGGCAAGATTAGCCAAAAACATTCAGTACTTC.

The CDR3 loop is CASSPRGGSHYGYTF. Written as DNA, the CDR3 is TGTGCCAGCAGCCCAAGAGGCGGGTCTCACTATGGCTACACCTTC. The chain links TRBV9 to TRBJ1-2, with D uncertain. The CDR3 runs 15 residues. Trimming shortened V by 4 bases and J by 3 bases, and 16 bases separated the two germline ends. Looked up from germline, CDR1 is SGDLS and CDR2 is YYNGEE. The full variable domain, completed using reference TRBV9 and TRBJ1-2, is DSGVTQTPKHLITATGQRVTLRCSPRSGDLSVYWYQQSLDQGLQFLIQYYNGEERAKGNILERFSAQQFPDLHSELNLSSLELGDSALYFCASSPRGGSHYGYTFGSGTRLTVV.